The table lists the clone carrying this TCR beta chain with many counts. This record belongs to a study of early T cells in non-severe SARS-CoV-2 infection. cDNA molecules, individually, were tagged with unique molecular identifiers. TCRdb used MiXCR to reprocess the 5' RACE reads, holding one entry per CDR3 protein. The sample shows some 67,000 distinct CDR3 sequences, roughly 13% of them seen only once. Germline CDR1 is MGHDK and CDR2 is SYGVNS. V lost 3 bases to trimming and J lost 7 bases, with 10 bases between them. The CDR3 spans 13 residues. This rearrangement joins TRBV25-1 to TRBJ2-1; the D gene is possibly TRBD2 (5 bases). This TCR was recovered from an adult who was a healthcare worker with PCR-confirmed SARS-CoV-2 infection or an uninfected control (not recorded which). Sequencing was done on a sample of whole blood. CDR3 sequence: CASSDWRRNEQFF. Written as DNA, the CDR3 is TGTGCCAGCAGTGACTGGAGGCGGAATGAGCAGTTCTTC. Full variable domain (rest looked up from reference TRBV25-1 and TRBJ2-1): EADIYQTPRYLVIGTGKKITLECSQTMGHDKMYWYQQDPGMELHLIHYSYGVNSTEKGDLSSESTVSRIRTEHFPLTLESARPSHTSQYLCASSDWRRNEQFFGPGTRLTVL.